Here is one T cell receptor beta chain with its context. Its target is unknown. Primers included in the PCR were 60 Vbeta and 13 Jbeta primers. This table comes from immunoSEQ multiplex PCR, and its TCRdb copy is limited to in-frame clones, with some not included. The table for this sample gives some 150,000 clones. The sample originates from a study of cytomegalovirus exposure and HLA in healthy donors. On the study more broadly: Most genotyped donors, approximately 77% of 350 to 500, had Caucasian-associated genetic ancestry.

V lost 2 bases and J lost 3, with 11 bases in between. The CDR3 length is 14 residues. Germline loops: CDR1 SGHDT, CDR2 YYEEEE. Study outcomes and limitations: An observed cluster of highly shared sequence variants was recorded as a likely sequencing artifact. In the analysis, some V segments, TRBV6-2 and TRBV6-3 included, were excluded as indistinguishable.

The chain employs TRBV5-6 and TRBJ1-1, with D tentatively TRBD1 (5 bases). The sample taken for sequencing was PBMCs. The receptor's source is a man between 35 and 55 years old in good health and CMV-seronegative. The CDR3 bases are TGTGCCAGCAGCTTATTGACAGTCTACACTGAAGCTTTCTTT. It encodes CASSLLTVYTEAFF.